The clone carrying this TCR beta chain was seen only a few times. Its cognate antigen is unknown. The sample belongs to a study of T cell repertoires in cytomegalovirus infection. Background on the study: Public TCR beta signatures marked donors with CMV infection and the matching HLA.

TCRdb recomputed calls from the reads with MiXCR, one row per CDR3 protein. The sample contains about 680,000 distinct CDR3 sequences, less than 25% of which appear only once. The CDR3 is made up of 10 amino acids. The germline CDR1 and CDR2 sequences are SGHVS and FNYEAQ. Findings of the study overall: HLA-C-restricted TCR beta clonotypes specific for CMV led the ex vivo response. The cumulative frequency of public TCR beta families distinguished individuals who carried CMV together with the relevant HLA.

The chain has TRBV7-6 and TRBJ1-6; unclear D gene. The sequence derives from a human donor in good health (CMV status not recorded). Some clones in this sample may be carry-over from other donors' samples. The specimen was CD8+ T cells from PBMCs. CDR3 residues: CAAEPEPLHF. The CDR3, as DNA: TGTGCAGCTGAACCCGAACCCCTCCACTTT. Looking up the rest from reference TRBV7-6 and TRBJ1-6 gives the full variable domain: GAGVSQSPRYKVTKRGQDVALRCDPISGHVSLYWYRQALGQGPEFLTYFNYEAQQDKSGLPNDRFSAERPEGSISTLTIQRTEQRDSAMYRCAAEPEPLHFGNGTRLTVT.